A selection of T cell receptor beta chains follows, all from one sample in a study of naive and memory T cell subsets. TCRdb called the UMI-ligation and nested PCR reads again in MiXCR, with one record for every CDR3 protein. The sample has roughly 27,000 distinct CDR3 sequences; about 10% are singletons. Sequenced material: effector memory CD4+ T cells from blood. The source of these receptors is a human donor in good health. Each CDR3 is given with its conserved first and last residue. A D gene is named only where the DNA matches it firmly. Size is omitted from some rows. Given values are once, few, many or a class for expanded clones.

clone size	J gene	V gene	D gene	CDR3 protein	CDR3 DNA
.	TRBJ1-1	TRBV5-1	TRBD1	CASSWQGGTEAFF	TGCGCCAGCAGCTGGCAGGGGGGCACTGAAGCTTTCTTT
.	TRBJ2-5	TRBV15	.	CATSRDRDGGETQYF	TGTGCCACCAGCAGAGATAGGGACGGTGGGGAGACCCAGTACTTC
.	TRBJ2-5	TRBV10-3	.	CAISDRNSPQETQYF	TGTGCCATCAGTGACCGAAATAGCCCGCAAGAGACCCAGTACTTC
few	TRBJ2-7	TRBV19	TRBD1	CASSMAGGDEQYF	TGTGCCAGTAGTATGGCAGGGGGCGACGAGCAGTACTTC
many	TRBJ2-7	TRBV10-3	.	CAISEGPTYEQYF	TGTGCCATCAGTGAAGGGCCAACCTACGAGCAGTACTTC
.	TRBJ1-3	TRBV12-3/TRBV12-4	.	CASREQAHSGNTIYF	TGTGCCAGCAGGGAGCAGGCGCACTCTGGAAACACCATATATTTT
.	TRBJ2-1	TRBV20-1	TRBD1	CSARDAGQGINEQFF	TGCAGTGCTAGAGATGCGGGACAGGGGATCAATGAGCAGTTCTTC
few	TRBJ1-2	TRBV4-2	TRBD1	CASSQGTATNYGYTF	TGTGCCAGCAGTCAGGGGACAGCAACTAACTATGGCTACACCTTC
.	TRBJ2-1	TRBV7-2	.	CASRDPDSDSSYNEQFF	TGTGCCAGCAGGGATCCGGACTCCGATTCCTCCTACAATGAGCAGTTCTTC
few	TRBJ2-3	TRBV5-4	TRBD2	CASSWEGSRADTQYF	TGTGCCAGCAGCTGGGAGGGGAGTAGGGCAGATACGCAGTATTTT
.	TRBJ2-7	TRBV7-9	TRBD1	CASSRDRGPYEQYF	TGTGCCAGCAGCCGGGACAGGGGTCCCTACGAGCAGTACTTC
many	TRBJ2-3	TRBV4-2	.	CASRVSRGGASDTQYF	TGTGCCAGCAGAGTTTCGAGGGGGGGGGCCTCAGATACGCAGTATTTT
.	TRBJ2-1	TRBV7-2	TRBD1	CASFDRGSYNEQFF	TGTGCCAGCTTCGACAGGGGGTCCTACAATGAGCAGTTCTTC
few	TRBJ1-5	TRBV20-1	TRBD1	CSATPGQGRQPQHF	TGCAGTGCTACGCCGGGACAGGGGCGCCAGCCCCAGCATTTT
few	TRBJ2-5	TRBV6-6	.	CASGTTGILAQYF	TGTGCCAGCGGGACTACAGGGATTCTGGCCCAGTACTTC
few	TRBJ2-3	TRBV4-3	.	CASSQDWGVADTQYF	TGCGCCAGCAGCCAAGATTGGGGGGTGGCAGATACGCAGTATTTT
many	TRBJ2-2	TRBV7-8	.	CASSLNRATGELFF	TGTGCCAGCAGCCTAAACCGGGCCACCGGGGAGCTGTTTTTT
few	TRBJ2-1	TRBV10-3	TRBD2	CAISEPRVSGTYNEQFF	TGTGCCATCAGTGAGCCCCGCGTTAGCGGGACGTACAATGAGCAGTTCTTC
.	TRBJ2-1	TRBV2	TRBD2	CASSVVSGSTHNEQFF	TGTGCCAGCAGTGTCGTTAGCGGGAGTACCCACAATGAGCAGTTCTTC
few	TRBJ2-7	TRBV7-3	.	CASSQGGSSLWYF	TGTGCCAGCAGCCAAGGTGGCTCCAGCTTATGGTACTTC
few	TRBJ1-1	TRBV29-1	.	CSVDQSGLFF	TGCAGCGTTGACCAAAGCGGGCTTTTCTTT
medium-sized	TRBJ2-7	TRBV7-8	.	CASSLEAGLTYEQYF	TGTGCCAGCAGCTTAGAGGCGGGATTGACCTACGAGCAGTACTTC
few	TRBJ2-1	TRBV5-1	.	CASSLFGGLSYNEQFF	TGCGCCAGCAGCTTGTTTGGGGGGTTATCCTACAATGAGCAGTTCTTC
.	TRBJ1-6	TRBV12-3/TRBV12-4	TRBD1	CASQGDNSPLHF	TGTGCCAGCCAGGGGGATAATTCACCCCTCCACTTT
few	TRBJ1-2	TRBV4-2	.	CASSQPNGAVYGYTF	TGTGCCAGCAGCCAACCAAACGGGGCAGTCTATGGCTACACCTTC
.	TRBJ1-6	TRBV2	TRBD1	CASRADRGRNSPLHF	TGTGCCAGCAGAGCAGACAGGGGGCGAAATTCACCCCTCCACTTT
many	TRBJ2-5	TRBV7-2	.	CASSSPGPLTVTQYF	TGTGCCAGCAGCTCCCCGGGACCCCTTACGGTGACCCAGTACTTC
.	TRBJ1-6	TRBV3-1	TRBD1	CASSQRQGGAYNSPLHF	TGTGCCAGCAGCCAAAGACAGGGGGGCGCCTATAATTCACCCCTCCACTTT
many	TRBJ2-3	TRBV5-1	TRBD1	CASRKQGATDTQYF	TGCGCCAGCAGAAAACAGGGGGCGACAGATACGCAGTATTTT
few	TRBJ1-5	TRBV29-1	.	CSVGSGNQPQHF	TGCAGCGTTGGCTCAGGCAATCAGCCCCAGCATTTT